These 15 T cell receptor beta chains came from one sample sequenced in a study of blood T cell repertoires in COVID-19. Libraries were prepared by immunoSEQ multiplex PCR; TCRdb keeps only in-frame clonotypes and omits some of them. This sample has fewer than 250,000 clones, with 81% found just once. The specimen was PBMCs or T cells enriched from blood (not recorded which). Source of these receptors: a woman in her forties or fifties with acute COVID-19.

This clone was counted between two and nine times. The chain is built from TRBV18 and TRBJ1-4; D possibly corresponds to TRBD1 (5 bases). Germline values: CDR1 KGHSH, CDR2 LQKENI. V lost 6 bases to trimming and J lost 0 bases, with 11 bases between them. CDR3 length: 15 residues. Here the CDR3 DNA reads TGTGCCAGCTCCCTCACGACAGCAACTAATGAAAAACTGTTTTTT. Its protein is CASSLTTATNEKLFF. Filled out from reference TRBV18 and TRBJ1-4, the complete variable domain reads NAGVMQNPRHLVRRRGQEARLRCSPMKGHSHVYWYRQLPEEGLKFMVYLQKENIIDESGMPKERFSAEFPKEGPSILRIQQVVRGDSAAYFCASSLTTATNEKLFFGSGTQLSVL.

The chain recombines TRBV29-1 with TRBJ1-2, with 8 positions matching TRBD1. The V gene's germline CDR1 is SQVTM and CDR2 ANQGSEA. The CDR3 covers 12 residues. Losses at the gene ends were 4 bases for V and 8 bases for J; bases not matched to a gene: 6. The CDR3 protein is CSVVGQGEGYTF. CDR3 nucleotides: TGCAGCGTTGTAGGACAGGGCGAGGGCTACACCTTC.

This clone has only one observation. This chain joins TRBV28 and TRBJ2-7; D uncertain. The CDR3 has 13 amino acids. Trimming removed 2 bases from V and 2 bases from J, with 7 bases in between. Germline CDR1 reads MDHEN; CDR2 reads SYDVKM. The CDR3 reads CASSLPITYEQYF. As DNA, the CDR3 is TGTGCCAGCAGTTTACCTATTACCTACGAGCAGTACTTC.

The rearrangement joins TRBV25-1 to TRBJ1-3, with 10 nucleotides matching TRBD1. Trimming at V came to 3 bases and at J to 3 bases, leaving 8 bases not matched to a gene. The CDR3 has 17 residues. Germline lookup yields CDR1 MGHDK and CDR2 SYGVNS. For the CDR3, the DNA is TGTGCCAGCAGTGATCGACGACAGGGGGCGTATGGAAACACCATATATTTT. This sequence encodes CASSDRRQGAYGNTIYF.

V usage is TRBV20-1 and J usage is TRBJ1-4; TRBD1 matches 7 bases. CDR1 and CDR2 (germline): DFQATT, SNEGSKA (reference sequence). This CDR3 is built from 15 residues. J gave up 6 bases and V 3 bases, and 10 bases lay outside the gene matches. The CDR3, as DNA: TGCAGTGCTAGTAAAGAACAGGGGTTATATGAAAAACTGTTTTTT. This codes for CSASKEQGLYEKLFF.

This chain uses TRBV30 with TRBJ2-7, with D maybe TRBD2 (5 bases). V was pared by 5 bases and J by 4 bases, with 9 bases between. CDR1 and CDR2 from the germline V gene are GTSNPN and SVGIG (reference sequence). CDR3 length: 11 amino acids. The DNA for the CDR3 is TGTGCCTGGGGCAGAGGGTACGAGCAGTACTTC. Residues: CAWGRGYEQYF.

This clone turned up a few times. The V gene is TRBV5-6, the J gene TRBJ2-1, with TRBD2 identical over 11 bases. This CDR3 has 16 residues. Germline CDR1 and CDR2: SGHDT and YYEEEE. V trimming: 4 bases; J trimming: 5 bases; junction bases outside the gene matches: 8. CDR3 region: CASSLIAGGLDNEQFF. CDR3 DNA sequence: TGTGCCAGCAGCCTCATAGCGGGAGGGCTCGACAATGAGCAGTTCTTC.

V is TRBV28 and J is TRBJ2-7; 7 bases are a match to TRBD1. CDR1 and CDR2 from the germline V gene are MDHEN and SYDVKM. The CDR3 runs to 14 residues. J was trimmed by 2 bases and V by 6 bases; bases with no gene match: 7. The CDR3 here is CASRPQGSAYEQYF. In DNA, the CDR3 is TGTGCCAGCAGACCACAGGGGTCAGCCTACGAGCAGTACTTC.

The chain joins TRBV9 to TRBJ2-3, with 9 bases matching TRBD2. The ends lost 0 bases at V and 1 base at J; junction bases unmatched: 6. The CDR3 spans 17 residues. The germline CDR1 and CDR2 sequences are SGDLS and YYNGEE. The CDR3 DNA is TGTGCCAGCAGCGTAGAAGCGCGGGGGGGCGGCACAGATACGCAGTATTTT. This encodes CASSVEARGGGTDTQYF.

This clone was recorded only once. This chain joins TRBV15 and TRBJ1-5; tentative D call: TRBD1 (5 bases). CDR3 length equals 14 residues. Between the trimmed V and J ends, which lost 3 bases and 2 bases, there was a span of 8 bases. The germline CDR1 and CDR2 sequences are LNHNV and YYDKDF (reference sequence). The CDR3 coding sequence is TGTGCCACCAGCAGGGGAGGGGGCAATCAGCCCCAGCATTTT. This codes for CATSRGGGNQPQHF.

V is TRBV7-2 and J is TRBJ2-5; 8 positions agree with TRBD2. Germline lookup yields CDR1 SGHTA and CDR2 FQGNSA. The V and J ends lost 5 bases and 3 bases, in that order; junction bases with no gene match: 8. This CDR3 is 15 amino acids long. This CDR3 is CASSDRIAGKETQYF. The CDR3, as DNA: TGTGCCAGCAGCGATCGAATAGCGGGGAAAGAGACCCAGTACTTC.

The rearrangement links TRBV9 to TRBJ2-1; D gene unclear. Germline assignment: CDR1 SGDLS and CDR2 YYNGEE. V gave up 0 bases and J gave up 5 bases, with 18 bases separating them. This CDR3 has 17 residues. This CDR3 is CASSVGVQWSRNNEQFF. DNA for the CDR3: TGTGCCAGCAGCGTAGGGGTCCAGTGGAGCAGAAACAATGAGCAGTTCTTC.

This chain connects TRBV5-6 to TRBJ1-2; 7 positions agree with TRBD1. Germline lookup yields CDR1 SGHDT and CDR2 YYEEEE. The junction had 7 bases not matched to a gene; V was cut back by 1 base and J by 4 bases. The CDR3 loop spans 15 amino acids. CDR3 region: CASSLWAGGSYGYTF. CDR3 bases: TGTGCCAGCAGCTTGTGGGCAGGGGGTTCCTATGGCTACACCTTC.

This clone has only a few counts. The CDR3 DNA is TGTGCCAGCAGCTTAGTCAGGGAGGCCGGGGAGCTGTTTTTT. Protein sequence: CASSLVREAGELFF. The rearrangement uses TRBV7-2 and TRBJ2-2; a possible D gene is TRBD2 (6 bases). Germline CDR1 SGHTA, CDR2 FQGNSA. The CDR3 length is 14 residues. V lost 1 base to trimming and J lost 6 bases, with 9 bases between them.

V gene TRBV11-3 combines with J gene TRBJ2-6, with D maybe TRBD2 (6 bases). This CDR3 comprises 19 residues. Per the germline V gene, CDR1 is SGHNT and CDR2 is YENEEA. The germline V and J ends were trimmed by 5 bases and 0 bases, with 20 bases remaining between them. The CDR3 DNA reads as TGTGCCAGCAGCCTAACGCGGGGCACACTAAGCTCTGGGGCCAACGTCCTGACTTTC. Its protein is CASSLTRGTLSSGANVLTF.